This record covers a single T cell receptor (beta chain). This entry is derived from a study of blood T cell repertoires in COVID-19. The wider study: Donors in the United States, Italy and Spain gave samples during acute or convalescent COVID-19. PBMCs, B-cell-depleted T cells, or T cells were the source of the cDNA or gDNA that made up the material.

Under the authors' procedure: How many nucleated cells were present was estimated from reference gene primer amplification. Using immunoSEQ multiplex PCR, the repertoire was profiled, and TCRdb retains in-frame clones only, with some absent. V and J calls and clone size are copied from that table; D and trimming were computed from the DNA. The sample consists of some 130,000 clones, 80% to 90% of them appearing once. The length of the CDR3 is 15 residues. Germline V gene sequence: CDR1 LGHNA, CDR2 YNFKEQ. V lost 1 base and J 6 bases, leaving 13 bases between the germline ends. The sequence derives from a woman aged 60 to 75 with acute or convalescent COVID-19. Sample: peripheral blood. The chain joins TRBV4-2 to TRBJ1-5; weak D call: TRBD1 (5 bases). The CDR3 reads CASSQVGTGGQPQHF. The CDR3 DNA is TGTGCCAGCAGCCAAGTAGGGACGGGGGGTCAGCCCCAGCATTTT.